These 21 T cell receptor beta chains were sequenced from one sample in a study of cytomegalovirus exposure and HLA in healthy donors. Profiled with immunoSEQ multiplex PCR; TCRdb holds only in-frame clones, not every one. The table lists a few hundred thousand clones, over 80% of them singletons, with 1% to 1.2% in the top ten. The sample consisted of PBMCs. The receptors were sampled from a woman between 18 and 29 years old in good health and CMV-seronegative.

V is TRBV6-5 and J is TRBJ2-1; 11 positions agree with TRBD2. In germline, CDR1 is MNHEY, CDR2 SVGAGI. CDR3 length equals 15 residues. Trimming at V came to 2 bases and at J to 6 bases, leaving 3 bases not matched to a gene. CDR3 sequence (DNA): TGTGCCAGCAGTTACGCCGGGACTAGCGGCAATGAGCAGTTCTTC. Protein: CASSYAGTSGNEQFF.

The V gene is TRBV29-1, the J gene TRBJ2-5; possible D gene TRBD1, 6 bases. This CDR3 region has 12 residues. V lost 4 bases and J 9 bases, leaving 15 bases between the germline ends. CDR1 and CDR2 (germline): SQVTM, ANQGSEA. CDR3 nucleotides: TGCAGCGTTGCAACAGGGTTGTTGGCCCAGTACTTC. As protein: CSVATGLLAQYF.

The rearrangement uses TRBV5-1 and TRBJ1-4; D is unresolved. The germline V and J ends were trimmed by 0 bases and 7 bases, with 19 bases remaining between them. The germline V gene has CDR1 SGHRS and CDR2 YFSETQ. CDR3 length equals 17 residues. CDR3 in amino acids: CASSLALSPDVGEKLFF. The DNA for the CDR3 is TGCGCCAGCAGCTTGGCTCTTAGCCCCGACGTAGGTGAAAAACTGTTTTTT.

This clone is a singleton in its sample. The V gene is TRBV18, the J gene TRBJ1-2; 7 positions agree with TRBD1. The germline V gene encodes CDR1 KGHSH and CDR2 LQKENI. The CDR3 totals 15 residues. After removal of 2 bases from V and 4 bases from J, the junction contained 7 bases not matched to a gene. The DNA of the CDR3 is TGTGCCAGCTCACCATCAGGGGGTGATGGCTATGGCTACACCTTC. As protein: CASSPSGGDGYGYTF. The whole variable domain, remainder taken from reference TRBV18 and TRBJ1-2, is NAGVMQNPRHLVRRRGQEARLRCSPMKGHSHVYWYRQLPEEGLKFMVYLQKENIIDESGMPKERFSAEFPKEGPSILRIQQVVRGDSAAYFCASSPSGGDGYGYTFGSGTRLTVV.

CDR3 loop: CASSLDPSVYEQFF. The DNA for the CDR3 is TGTGCCAGCAGCTTAGATCCTAGCGTCTATGAGCAGTTCTTC. The J gene is TRBJ2-1, the V gene TRBV11-2; D is possibly TRBD2 (6 bases). The CDR3 is 14 residues long. V lost 0 bases, J lost 8 bases, and 11 bases lay in between. The germline V gene has CDR1 SGHAT and CDR2 FQNNGV.

This clone was seen a single time. The rearrangement joins TRBV11-3 to TRBJ2-2, with 14 bases matching TRBD2. V gave up 5 bases and J gave up 3 bases; unmatched junction bases: 8. The CDR3 contains 18 residues. Germline CDR1 and CDR2: SGHNT and YENEEA. Written as DNA, the CDR3 is TGTGCCAGCAGCAACCCGGGACTAGCGGGGGCGGACACCGGGGAGCTGTTTTTT. It specifies CASSNPGLAGADTGELFF.

V is TRBV10-3 and J is TRBJ1-1, with D maybe TRBD1 (5 bases). The germline V gene has CDR1 ENHRY and CDR2 SYGVKD. V lost 0 bases and J lost 2, with 16 bases in between. The CDR3 is 17 amino acids. CDR3 coding DNA: TGTGCCATCAGTGAGTCGAGGGTCGGGGGTGGTAACACTGAAGCTTTCTTT. Its translation is CAISESRVGGGNTEAFF.

The V call is TRBV6-4, the J call TRBJ1-1; 8 nucleotides line up with TRBD1. J gave up 4 bases and V 4 bases, and 2 bases lay outside the gene matches. CDR3 length equals 13 residues. Germline values: CDR1 MRHNA, CDR2 SNTAGT. For the CDR3, the DNA is TGTGCCAGCAGTGTCGACAGGGGCACTGAAGCTTTCTTT. This sequence encodes CASSVDRGTEAFF.

The CDR3 reads CASSSIGEGGYTF. In DNA form, the CDR3 reads TGTGCCAGCAGTAGCATTGGGGAGGGCGGCTACACCTTC. The J gene is TRBJ1-2, the V gene TRBV28; D not certain. The V gene's germline CDR1 is MDHEN and CDR2 SYDVKM. Trimming took 5 bases from V and 8 from J, leaving 15 bases between them. This CDR3 comprises 13 residues.

The chain carries TRBV6-5 and TRBJ1-1, with a weak D call TRBD1 (6 bases). Germline loops: CDR1 MNHEY, CDR2 SVGAGI. The germline V and J ends were trimmed by 6 bases and 1 base, with 15 bases remaining between them. The CDR3 loop spans 15 amino acids. The DNA for the CDR3 is TGTGCCAGCAGACCCTACAGGGAGGGGAACACTGAAGCTTTCTTT. This sequence encodes CASRPYREGNTEAFF.

The rearrangement links TRBV4-2 to TRBJ2-1; TRBD2 might be the D (5 bases). Trimming took 2 bases from V and 5 from J, leaving 13 bases between them. CDR3 length: 15 amino acids. Germline V CDR1 and CDR2: LGHNA, YNFKEQ. The CDR3 reads CASSQSPDYDNEQFF. CDR3 nucleotide sequence: TGTGCCAGCAGCCAATCCCCAGACTATGACAATGAGCAGTTCTTC.

This clone was recorded only once. V is TRBV11-2 and J is TRBJ2-7; 7 nucleotides align to TRBD2. CDR3 size: 15 residues. Germline CDR1 reads SGHAT; CDR2 reads FQNNGV. J was trimmed by 3 bases and V by 1 base; bases with no gene match: 6. The CDR3 bases are TGTGCCAGCAGCTTAGGACCTAGCGGAGTCTACGAGCAGTACTTC. It translates to CASSLGPSGVYEQYF.

The V gene is TRBV6-5, the J gene TRBJ1-2; TRBD1 matches at 8 bases. Germline CDR1 reads MNHEY; CDR2 reads SVGAGI. There are 15 residues in the CDR3. After removal of 7 bases from V and 8 bases from J, the junction contained 15 bases not matched to a gene. The CDR3 DNA sequence: TGTGCCAGCACCTTAACCTCACAGGGGGGGAGAGGCTACACCTTC. It codes for CASTLTSQGGRGYTF.

This sequence joins TRBV10-3 and TRBJ2-1, with TRBD2 identical over 13 bases. This CDR3 region has 15 residues. Trimming took 9 bases from V and 0 from J; bases not matched to a gene: 2. Germline CDR1 reads ENHRY; CDR2 reads SYGVKD. The DNA of the CDR3 is TGTGCCATTCGGACTAGCGGGAGCTCCTACAATGAGCAGTTCTTC. Its protein is CAIRTSGSSYNEQFF.

V usage is TRBV27 and J usage is TRBJ2-5; tentatively, D is TRBD1 (6 bases). The CDR3 is 15 residues long. Trimming stripped 5 bases from V and 1 base from J, with 14 bases between. Germline assignment: CDR1 MNHEY and CDR2 SMNVEV (reference sequence). CDR3 region: CASSPPGHTQETQYF. As DNA, the CDR3 is TGTGCCAGCAGTCCACCGGGACACACCCAAGAGACCCAGTACTTC.

V usage is TRBV23-1 and J usage is TRBJ1-1, with a tentative D call TRBD1 (6 bases). TRBV23-1 is labeled an ORF, and its function is uncertain. The CDR3 loop spans 18 amino acids. V dropped 0 bases and J dropped 5 bases, with 22 bases sitting between them. The CDR3 region is CASSQSAGGGGRNTEAFF. The CDR3 region has the DNA TGCGCCAGCAGTCAATCCGCGGGGGGCGGTGGTCGAAATACTGAAGCTTTCTTT.

This CDR3 is CASSPKDSSYEQYF. CDR3 nucleotides: TGTGCCAGCAGCCCCAAGGACAGCTCCTACGAGCAGTACTTC. The rearrangement links TRBV7-6 to TRBJ2-7; a possible D gene is TRBD1 (6 bases). The V gene's germline CDR1 is SGHVS and CDR2 FNYEAQ. The length of the CDR3 is 14 residues. V was shortened by 5 bases and J by 0 bases, with 11 bases between the two germline ends. Supplemented by reference TRBV7-6 and TRBJ2-7, the full variable domain reads GAGVSQSPRYKVTKRGQDVALRCDPISGHVSLYWYRQALGQGPEFLTYFNYEAQQDKSGLPNDRFSAERPEGSISTLTIQRTEQRDSAMYRCASSPKDSSYEQYFGPGTRLTVT.

The genes are TRBV28 and TRBJ2-7; 7 nucleotides line up with TRBD1. Germline loops: CDR1 MDHEN, CDR2 SYDVKM. V shed 6 bases and J 3 bases; nucleotides not matched to a gene: 8. The length of the CDR3 is 14 residues. CDR3 protein: CASSMTGKVYEQYF. The CDR3, as DNA: TGTGCCAGCAGCATGACAGGGAAAGTCTACGAGCAGTACTTC.

The V and J genes are TRBV30 and TRBJ2-3, with 7 bases aligning to TRBD2. Germline assignment: CDR1 GTSNPN and CDR2 SVGIG (reference sequence). The CDR3 has 15 residues. V shed 5 bases and J 1 base; nucleotides not matched to a gene: 9. CDR3 residues: CAWSLAFPRTDTQYF. The CDR3 nucleotides are TGTGCCTGGTCACTAGCGTTTCCTCGCACAGATACGCAGTATTTT.

The V call is TRBV4-1, the J call TRBJ2-7; 9 nucleotides agree with TRBD2. CDR1 and CDR2 from the germline V gene are MGHRA and YSYEKL. V lost 0 bases and J lost 2; bases outside the gene matches: 2. This CDR3 is built from 15 residues. The CDR3, as DNA: TGCGCCAGCAGCCAAGAAGCGGGAGGAGCCTACGAGCAGTACTTC. It codes for CASSQEAGGAYEQYF.

This chain links TRBV4-1 with TRBJ2-1; 9 positions match TRBD1. V shed 4 bases, J shed 8 bases, and the junction held 6 bases outside the gene matches. This CDR3 spans 14 amino acids. Germline lookup yields CDR1 MGHRA and CDR2 YSYEKL. For the CDR3, the DNA is TGCGCCAGCAGCCCCGGGACAGGGTACCATGAGCAGTTCTTC. Protein: CASSPGTGYHEQFF.